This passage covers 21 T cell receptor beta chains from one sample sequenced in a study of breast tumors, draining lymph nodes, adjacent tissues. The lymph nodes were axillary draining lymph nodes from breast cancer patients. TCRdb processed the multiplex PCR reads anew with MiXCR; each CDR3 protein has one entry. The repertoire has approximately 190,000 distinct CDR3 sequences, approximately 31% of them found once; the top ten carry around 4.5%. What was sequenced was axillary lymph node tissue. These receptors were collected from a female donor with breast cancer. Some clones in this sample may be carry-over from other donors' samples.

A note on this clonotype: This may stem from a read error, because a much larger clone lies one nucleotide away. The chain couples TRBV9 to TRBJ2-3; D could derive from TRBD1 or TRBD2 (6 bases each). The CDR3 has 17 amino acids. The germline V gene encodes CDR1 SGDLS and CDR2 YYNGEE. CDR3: CASSERGAGQSTATQYF. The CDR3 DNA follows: TGTGCCAGCAGCGAGAGGGGGGCTGGACAGTCCACAGCTACGCAGTATTTT.

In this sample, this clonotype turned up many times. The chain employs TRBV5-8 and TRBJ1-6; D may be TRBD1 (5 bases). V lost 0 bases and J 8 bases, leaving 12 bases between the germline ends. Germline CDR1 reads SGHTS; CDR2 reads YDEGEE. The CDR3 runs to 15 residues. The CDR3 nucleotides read TGTGCCAGCAGCTTGGATGCGGGGGGGTATTCACCCCTCCACTTT. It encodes CASSLDAGGYSPLHF. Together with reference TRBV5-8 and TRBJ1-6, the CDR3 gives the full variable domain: EAGVTQSPTHLIKTRGQQATLRCSPISGHTSVYWYQQALGLGLQFLLWYDEGEERNRGNFPPRFSGRQFPNYSSELNVNALELEDSALYLCASSLDAGGYSPLHFGNGTRLTVT.

Written as DNA, the CDR3 is TGTGCCATCAGTGACGGGACTAGCGGGTACCCACCCCCGGAGTTCTTC. Encoded protein: CAISDGTSGYPPPEFF. V is TRBV10-3 and J is TRBJ2-1; TRBD2 agrees at 12 bases. V was pared by 3 bases and J by 14 bases, with 14 bases of the junction left unmatched. The CDR3 runs 16 residues. Germline values: CDR1 ENHRY, CDR2 SYGVKD.

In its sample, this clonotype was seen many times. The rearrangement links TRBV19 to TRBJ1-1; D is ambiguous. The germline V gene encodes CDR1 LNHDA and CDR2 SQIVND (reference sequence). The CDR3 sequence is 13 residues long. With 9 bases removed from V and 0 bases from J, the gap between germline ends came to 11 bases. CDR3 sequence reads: CASSSTLNTEAFF. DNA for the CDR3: TGTGCCAGCAGCTCGACATTGAACACTGAAGCTTTCTTT.

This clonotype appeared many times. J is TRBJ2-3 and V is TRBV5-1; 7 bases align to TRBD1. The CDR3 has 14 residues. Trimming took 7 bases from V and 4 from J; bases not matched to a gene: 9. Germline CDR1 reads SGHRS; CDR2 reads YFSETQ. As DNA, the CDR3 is TGCGCCAGCGGTCGGACAGGCGGCTCAGATACGCAGTATTTT. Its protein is CASGRTGGSDTQYF.

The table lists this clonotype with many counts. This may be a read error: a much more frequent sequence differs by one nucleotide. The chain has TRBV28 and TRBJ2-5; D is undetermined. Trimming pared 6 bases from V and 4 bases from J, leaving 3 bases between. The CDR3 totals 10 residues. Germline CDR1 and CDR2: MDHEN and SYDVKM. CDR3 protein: CASSSETQYF. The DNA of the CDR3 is TGTGCCAGCAGCTCAGAGACCCAGTACTTC.

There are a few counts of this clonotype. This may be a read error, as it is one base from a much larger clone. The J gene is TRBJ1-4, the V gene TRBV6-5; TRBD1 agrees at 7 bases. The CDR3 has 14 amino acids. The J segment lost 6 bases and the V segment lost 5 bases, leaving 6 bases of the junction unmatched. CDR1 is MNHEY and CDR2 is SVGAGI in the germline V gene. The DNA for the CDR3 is TGTGCCAGCAGTCCGTACAGGGGAGATGAAAAACTGTTTTTT. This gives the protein CASSPYRGDEKLFF.

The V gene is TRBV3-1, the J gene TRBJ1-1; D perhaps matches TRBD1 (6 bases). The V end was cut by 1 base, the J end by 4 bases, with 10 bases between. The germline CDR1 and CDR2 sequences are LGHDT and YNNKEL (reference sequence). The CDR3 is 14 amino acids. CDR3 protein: CASSQGRGATEAFF. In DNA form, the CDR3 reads TGTGCCAGCAGCCAAGGAAGGGGGGCCACTGAAGCTTTCTTT.

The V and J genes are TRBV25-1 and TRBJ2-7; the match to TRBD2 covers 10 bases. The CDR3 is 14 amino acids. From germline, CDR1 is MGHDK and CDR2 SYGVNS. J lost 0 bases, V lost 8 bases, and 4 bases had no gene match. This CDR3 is CASPGLAASYEQYF. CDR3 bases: TGTGCCAGCCCCGGACTAGCGGCCTCCTACGAGCAGTACTTC.

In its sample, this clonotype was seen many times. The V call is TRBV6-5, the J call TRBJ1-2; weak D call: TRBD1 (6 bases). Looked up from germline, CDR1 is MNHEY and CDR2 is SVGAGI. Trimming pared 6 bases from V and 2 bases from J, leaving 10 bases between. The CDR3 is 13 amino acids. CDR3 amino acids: CASSNTGNYGYTF. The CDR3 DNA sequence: TGTGCCAGCAGCAACACAGGGAACTATGGCTACACCTTC.

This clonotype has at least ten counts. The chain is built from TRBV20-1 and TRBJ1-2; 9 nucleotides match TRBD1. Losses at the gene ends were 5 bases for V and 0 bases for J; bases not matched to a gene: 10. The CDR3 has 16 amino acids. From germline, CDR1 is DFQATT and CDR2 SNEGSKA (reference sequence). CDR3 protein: CSAPGQGSRANYGYTF. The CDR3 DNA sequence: TGCAGTGCTCCGGGACAGGGATCCCGAGCTAACTATGGCTACACCTTC.

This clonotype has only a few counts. This chain's CDR3 is CASCSRTSGGGTQYF. Here the CDR3 DNA reads TGTGCCAGCTGCAGTAGGACTAGCGGGGGAGGAACGCAGTATTTT. The gene calls are TRBV28 and TRBJ2-3; TRBD2 matches at 13 bases. CDR3 size: 15 residues. The germline CDR1 and CDR2 sequences are MDHEN and SYDVKM. V lost 8 bases and J lost 9; bases outside the gene matches: 11. Combining the CDR3 with reference TRBV28 and TRBJ2-3 gives the whole variable domain DVKVTQSSRYLVKRTGEKVFLECVQDMDHENMFWYRQDPGLGLRLIYFSYDVKMKEKGDIPEGYSVSREKKERFSLILESASTNQTSMYLCASCSRTSGGGTQYFGPGTRLTVL.

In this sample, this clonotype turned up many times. The DNA of the CDR3 is TGTGCCAGCAGTGAAGGTGGGGGACAGGGGGCTTCTAGGATGGACGAGCAGTACTTC. Protein: CASSEGGGQGASRMDEQYF. V usage is TRBV2 and J usage is TRBJ2-7; the match to TRBD1 covers 12 bases. The CDR3 has 19 residues. Germline assignment: CDR1 SNHLY and CDR2 FYNNEI. The trim removed 1 base at V and 5 bases at J, leaving 15 bases unmatched.

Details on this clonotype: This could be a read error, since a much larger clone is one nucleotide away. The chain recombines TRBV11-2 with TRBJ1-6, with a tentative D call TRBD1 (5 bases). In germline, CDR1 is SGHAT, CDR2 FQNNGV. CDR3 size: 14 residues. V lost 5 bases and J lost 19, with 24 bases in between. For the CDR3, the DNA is TGTGCCAGCAGCCCCCGACCGGGACCAGCCCCCGGTCACTTT. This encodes CASSPRPGPAPGHF.

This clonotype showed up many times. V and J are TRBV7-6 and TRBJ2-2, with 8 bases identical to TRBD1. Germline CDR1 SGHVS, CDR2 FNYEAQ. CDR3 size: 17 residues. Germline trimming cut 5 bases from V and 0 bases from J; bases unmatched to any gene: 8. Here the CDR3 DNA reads TGTGCCAGCAGCCGTGAGGGACAGGCTTCGAACACCGGGGAGCTGTTTTTT. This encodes CASSREGQASNTGELFF.

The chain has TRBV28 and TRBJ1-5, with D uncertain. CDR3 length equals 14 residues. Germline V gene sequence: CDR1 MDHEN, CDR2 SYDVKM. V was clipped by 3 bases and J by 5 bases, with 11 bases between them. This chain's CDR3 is CASSFGGEHQPQHF. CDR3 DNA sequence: TGTGCCAGCAGTTTTGGCGGGGAGCATCAGCCCCAGCATTTT. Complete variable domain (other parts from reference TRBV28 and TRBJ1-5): DVKVTQSSRYLVKRTGEKVFLECVQDMDHENMFWYRQDPGLGLRLIYFSYDVKMKEKGDIPEGYSVSREKKERFSLILESASTNQTSMYLCASSFGGEHQPQHFGDGTRLSIL.

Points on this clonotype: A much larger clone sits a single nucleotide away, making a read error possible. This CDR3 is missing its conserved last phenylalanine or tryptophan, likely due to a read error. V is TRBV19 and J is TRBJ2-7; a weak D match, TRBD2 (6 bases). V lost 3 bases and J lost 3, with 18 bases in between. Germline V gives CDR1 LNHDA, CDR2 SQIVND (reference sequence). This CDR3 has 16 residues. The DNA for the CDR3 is TGTGCCAGTAGTATGGGCGGGGCAGGTCCCGTCTACGAGCAGTACTCC. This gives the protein CASSMGGAGPVYEQYS.

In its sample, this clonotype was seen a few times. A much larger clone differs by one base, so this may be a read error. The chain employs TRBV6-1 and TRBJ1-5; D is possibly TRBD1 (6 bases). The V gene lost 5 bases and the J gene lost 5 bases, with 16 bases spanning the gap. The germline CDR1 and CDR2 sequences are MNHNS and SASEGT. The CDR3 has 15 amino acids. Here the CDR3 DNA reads TGTGCCAGCAGTCCCCAGCGGGACATCTATCAGCCCCAGCATTTT. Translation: CASSPQRDIYQPQHF.

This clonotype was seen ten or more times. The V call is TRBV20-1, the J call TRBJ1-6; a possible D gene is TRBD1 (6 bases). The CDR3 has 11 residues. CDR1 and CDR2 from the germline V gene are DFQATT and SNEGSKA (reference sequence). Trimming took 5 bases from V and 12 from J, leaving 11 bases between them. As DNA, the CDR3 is TGCAGTGCTTTGCTACAGGGACCCCTCCACTTT. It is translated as CSALLQGPLHF.

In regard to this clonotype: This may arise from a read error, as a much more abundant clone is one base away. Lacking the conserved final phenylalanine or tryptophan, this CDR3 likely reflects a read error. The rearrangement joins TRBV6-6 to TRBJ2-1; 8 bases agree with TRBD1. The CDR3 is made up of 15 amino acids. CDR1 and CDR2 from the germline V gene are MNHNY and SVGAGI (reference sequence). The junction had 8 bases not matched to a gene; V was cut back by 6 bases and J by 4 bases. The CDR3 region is CASSRDRGPYNEQFL. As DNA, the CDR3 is TGTGCCAGCAGCAGAGACAGGGGCCCATACAATGAGCAGTTCCTC.

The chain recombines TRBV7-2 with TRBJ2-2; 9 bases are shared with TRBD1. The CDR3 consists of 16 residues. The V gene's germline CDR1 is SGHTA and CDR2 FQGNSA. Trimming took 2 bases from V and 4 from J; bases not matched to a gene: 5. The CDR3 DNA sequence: TGTGCCAGCAGCTTAAGGGGACAGGGATCCACCGGGGAGCTGTTTTTT. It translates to CASSLRGQGSTGELFF.